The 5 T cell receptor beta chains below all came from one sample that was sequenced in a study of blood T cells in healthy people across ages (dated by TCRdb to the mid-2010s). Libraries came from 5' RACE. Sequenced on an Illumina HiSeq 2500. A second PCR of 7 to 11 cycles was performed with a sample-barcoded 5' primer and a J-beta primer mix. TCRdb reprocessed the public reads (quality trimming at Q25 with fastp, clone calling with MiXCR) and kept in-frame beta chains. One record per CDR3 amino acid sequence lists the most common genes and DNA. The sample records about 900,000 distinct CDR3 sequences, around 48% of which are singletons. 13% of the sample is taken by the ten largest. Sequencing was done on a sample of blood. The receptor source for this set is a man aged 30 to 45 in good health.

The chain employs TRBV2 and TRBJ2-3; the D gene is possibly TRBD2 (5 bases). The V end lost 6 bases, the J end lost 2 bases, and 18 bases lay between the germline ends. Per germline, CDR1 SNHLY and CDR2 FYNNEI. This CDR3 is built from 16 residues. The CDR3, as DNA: TGTGCCAGCAGGGCGTTGGCCGGGATAATCACAGATACGCAGTATTTT. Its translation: CASRALAGIITDTQYF.

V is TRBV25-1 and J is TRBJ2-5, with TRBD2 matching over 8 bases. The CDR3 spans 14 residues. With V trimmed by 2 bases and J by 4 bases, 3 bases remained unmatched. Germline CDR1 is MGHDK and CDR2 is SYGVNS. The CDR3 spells CASSEPAGGETQYF. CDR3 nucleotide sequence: TGTGCCAGCAGTGAACCGGCGGGGGGAGAGACCCAGTACTTC.

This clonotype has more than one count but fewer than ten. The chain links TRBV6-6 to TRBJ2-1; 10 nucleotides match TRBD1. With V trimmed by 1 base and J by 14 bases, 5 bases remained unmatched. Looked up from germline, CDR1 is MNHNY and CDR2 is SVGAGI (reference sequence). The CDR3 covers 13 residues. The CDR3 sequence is CASSYFTGTGEFF. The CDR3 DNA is TGTGCCAGCAGTTACTTCACCGGGACAGGGGAGTTCTTC.

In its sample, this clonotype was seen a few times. The CDR3 nucleotides are TGTGCCAGCAGCCCCCTAACGGGGGCATCCTACAATGAGCAGTTCTTC. This gives the protein CASSPLTGASYNEQFF. V usage is TRBV7-2 and J usage is TRBJ2-1; D tentatively reads TRBD1 or TRBD2 (6 bases each). The CDR3 totals 16 residues. Trimming cost V 5 bases and J 1 base, with 15 bases left between them. Germline CDR1 SGHTA, CDR2 FQGNSA.

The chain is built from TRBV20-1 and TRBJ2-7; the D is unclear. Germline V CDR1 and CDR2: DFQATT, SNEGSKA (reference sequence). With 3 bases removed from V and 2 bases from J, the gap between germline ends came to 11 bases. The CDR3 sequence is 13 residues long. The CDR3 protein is CSASQTETYEQYF. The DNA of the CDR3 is TGCAGTGCTAGCCAGACGGAGACCTACGAGCAGTACTTC.